Listed below are T cell receptor beta chains from one sample, sequenced in a study of kidney transplant recipient with SARS-CoV-2 infection. TCRdb redid the calling of the reads with MiXCR, one entry per CDR3 protein. The sample holds approximately 250,000 distinct CDR3 sequences, around 28% seen once. The sequences come from a blood sample, collected at baseline and on roughly day 110 from a kidney transplant recipient. These TCRs come from a male patient in his thirties who had COVID-19 and was a kidney transplant recipient. Among the T cells, some may be from the graft donor. CDR3s include the opening cysteine and the closing phenylalanine or tryptophan. Fields, in order: D gene, clone size, V gene, J gene, CDR3 DNA, CDR3 protein. A D gene is named only where the DNA matches it firmly. For some rows the clone size is stated as once, few or many, or as a class when expanded; others skip it.

D gene: -; clone size: many; V gene: TRBV7-9; J gene: TRBJ1-1; CDR3 DNA: TGTGCCAGCACCTCAGACAGGAACACTGAAGCTTTCTTT; CDR3 protein: CASTSDRNTEAFF
D gene: TRBD1; clone size: many; V gene: TRBV7-2; J gene: TRBJ2-5; CDR3 DNA: TGTGCCAGCAGCACGGACAGGGAACGTGCTCTGGAGACCCAGTACTTC; CDR3 protein: CASSTDRERALETQYF
D gene: -; clone size: -; V gene: TRBV10-2; J gene: TRBJ2-5; CDR3 DNA: TGCGCCAACAGTGAGTCTGGGGGGCGCGGTATCCAAGAGACCCAGTACTTC; CDR3 protein: CANSESGGRGIQETQYF
D gene: -; clone size: many; V gene: TRBV6-9; J gene: TRBJ1-2; CDR3 DNA: TGTGCCAGCAGTTGCAGCCTGCCTTACGGAAAGACCTATGGCTACACCTTC; CDR3 protein: CASSCSLPYGKTYGYTF
D gene: -; clone size: many; V gene: TRBV12-3/TRBV12-4; J gene: TRBJ1-3; CDR3 DNA: TGTGCCAGCAGCAAGGACGGGACCGGAGGAAACACCATATATTTT; CDR3 protein: CASSKDGTGGNTIYF
D gene: -; clone size: many; V gene: TRBV5-1; J gene: TRBJ1-1; CDR3 DNA: TGCGCCAGCAGACACATGAACACTGAAGCTTTCTTT; CDR3 protein: CASRHMNTEAFF
D gene: -; clone size: many; V gene: TRBV7-3; J gene: TRBJ2-6; CDR3 DNA: TGTGCCAGCAGCTTGCAGCACGGGGCCAACGTCCTGACTTTC; CDR3 protein: CASSLQHGANVLTF
D gene: -; clone size: many; V gene: TRBV5-1; J gene: TRBJ2-7; CDR3 DNA: TGCGCCAGCAGCTTCACCGACCGGACCGAGCAGTACTTC; CDR3 protein: CASSFTDRTEQYF
D gene: -; clone size: many; V gene: TRBV14; J gene: TRBJ2-7; CDR3 DNA: TGTGCCAGCAGAGCGGCTATCCCTCCCTACGAGCAGTACTTC; CDR3 protein: CASRAAIPPYEQYF
D gene: -; clone size: many; V gene: TRBV6-5; J gene: TRBJ1-6; CDR3 DNA: TGTGCCAGCAGTGTACGGAATAGAAATTCACCCCTCCACTTT; CDR3 protein: CASSVRNRNSPLHF
D gene: -; clone size: -; V gene: TRBV18; J gene: TRBJ2-3; CDR3 DNA: TGTGCCAGCTCAGAACAGGGGACTCCCACAGATACGCAGTATTTT; CDR3 protein: CASSEQGTPTDTQYF
D gene: -; clone size: many; V gene: TRBV5-1; J gene: TRBJ2-2; CDR3 DNA: TGCGCCAGCAGCTTGATCGGAACCCATCCTTCCGGGGAGCTGTTTTTT; CDR3 protein: CASSLIGTHPSGELFF
D gene: -; clone size: many; V gene: TRBV7-2; J gene: TRBJ2-5; CDR3 DNA: TGTGCCAGCAGCTTAGATAGGGTCCAAGAGACCCAGTACTTC; CDR3 protein: CASSLDRVQETQYF
D gene: TRBD2; clone size: many; V gene: TRBV5-6; J gene: TRBJ2-2; CDR3 DNA: TGTGCCAGCAGCTTGTTGGGACTAGCGGGAGGCCAGAACACCGGGGAGCTGTTTTTT; CDR3 protein: CASSLLGLAGGQNTGELFF
D gene: -; clone size: many; V gene: TRBV18; J gene: TRBJ1-1; CDR3 DNA: TGTGCCAGCTCACAGGGTCCCAAGAACACTGAAGCTTTCTTT; CDR3 protein: CASSQGPKNTEAFF
D gene: -; clone size: -; V gene: TRBV8-2; J gene: TRBJ2-6; CDR3 DNA: TGTGGCACTCATGGGAAGATAACACAAAGTCGGGCCAACGTCCTGACTTTC; CDR3 protein: CGTHGKITQSRANVLTF
D gene: -; clone size: many; V gene: TRBV6-6; J gene: TRBJ1-3; CDR3 DNA: TGTGCCAGCAGTTACTCCCAGATAAGCTCTGGAAACACCATATATTTT; CDR3 protein: CASSYSQISSGNTIYF
D gene: -; clone size: many; V gene: TRBV2; J gene: TRBJ1-4; CDR3 DNA: TGTGCCAGCCAGCCGGGGGGTTTCGAAAAACTGTTTTTT; CDR3 protein: CASQPGGFEKLFF
D gene: -; clone size: many; V gene: TRBV24-1; J gene: TRBJ1-2; CDR3 DNA: TGTGCCACCAGTGATTTTTTCGGCTACACCTTC; CDR3 protein: CATSDFFGYTF
D gene: -; clone size: many; V gene: TRBV30; J gene: TRBJ1-2; CDR3 DNA: TGTGCCTGGTGTATTCCGCGTTATAGAAAGACCTATGGCTACACCTTC; CDR3 protein: CAWCIPRYRKTYGYTF
D gene: -; clone size: -; V gene: TRBV5-4; J gene: TRBJ1-2; CDR3 DNA: TGTGCCAGCTTTCGGGTCGTACCAGGAAAGGCCTATGGCTACACCTTC; CDR3 protein: CASFRVVPGKAYGYTF
D gene: -; clone size: many; V gene: TRBV5-4; J gene: TRBJ1-2; CDR3 DNA: TGTGCCAGCATCGTCTTCGTACCAGGAAAGACCTATGGCTACACCTTC; CDR3 protein: CASIVFVPGKTYGYTF
D gene: -; clone size: many; V gene: TRBV20-1; J gene: TRBJ2-5; CDR3 DNA: TGCAGTGCTCAGAAAGGGGGCCAGTACTTC; CDR3 protein: CSAQKGGQYF
D gene: TRBD2; clone size: many; V gene: TRBV19; J gene: TRBJ2-2; CDR3 DNA: TGTGCCAGTAGTATTGGTATGGCGGGAGCTCGCACCGGGGAGCTGTTTTTT; CDR3 protein: CASSIGMAGARTGELFF
D gene: TRBD1; clone size: many; V gene: TRBV30; J gene: TRBJ2-5; CDR3 DNA: TGTGCCTGGAGTGGGACAGGGGGGTCCCAAGAGACCCAGTACTTC; CDR3 protein: CAWSGTGGSQETQYF
D gene: -; clone size: few; V gene: TRBV11-2; J gene: TRBJ2-1; CDR3 DNA: TGTGCCAGCAGCTTATCACAGCAACCTAACAATGAGCAGTTCTTC; CDR3 protein: CASSLSQQPNNEQFF
D gene: -; clone size: many; V gene: TRBV2; J gene: TRBJ1-2; CDR3 DNA: TGTGCCAGCAGTGACAGGCCGAAGTATGGCTACACCTTC; CDR3 protein: CASSDRPKYGYTF
D gene: -; clone size: many; V gene: TRBV4-3; J gene: TRBJ1-2; CDR3 DNA: TGCGCCAGCAGCCAAAGCCTCTTGGGGTCGCGGGGCTATGGCTACACCTTC; CDR3 protein: CASSQSLLGSRGYGYTF
D gene: -; clone size: -; V gene: TRBV7-9; J gene: TRBJ2-5; CDR3 DNA: TGTGCCAGCAGCCCTAGGGGGCAAGAGACCCAGTACTTC; CDR3 protein: CASSPRGQETQYF
D gene: TRBD1; clone size: many; V gene: TRBV27; J gene: TRBJ1-2; CDR3 DNA: TGTGCCAGCAGTGGACAGGGCTATGGCTACACCTTC; CDR3 protein: CASSGQGYGYTF
D gene: -; clone size: -; V gene: TRBV6-5; J gene: TRBJ1-1; CDR3 DNA: TGTGCCAGCAGTTACTCAGGGGGGGGGGGCACTGAAGCTTTCTTT; CDR3 protein: CASSYSGGGGTEAFF
D gene: -; clone size: many; V gene: TRBV7-6; J gene: TRBJ2-2; CDR3 DNA: TGTGCCAGCAGCAAATGGGGGACCGGGGAGCTGTTTTTT; CDR3 protein: CASSKWGTGELFF
D gene: -; clone size: many; V gene: TRBV6-4; J gene: TRBJ1-2; CDR3 DNA: TGTGCCAGCAGTGACTCTTATGGCTACACCTTC; CDR3 protein: CASSDSYGYTF
D gene: -; clone size: many; V gene: TRBV10-1; J gene: TRBJ1-2; CDR3 DNA: TGCGCCAGCAGTCGCTCCGTAAGATCGCGAAAGACCTATGGCTACACCTTC; CDR3 protein: CASSRSVRSRKTYGYTF
D gene: -; clone size: few; V gene: TRBV20-1; J gene: TRBJ2-1; CDR3 DNA: TGCAGTGCTAGAGACGGAGGTCGGGACAATGAGCAGTTCTTC; CDR3 protein: CSARDGGRDNEQFF
D gene: -; clone size: many; V gene: TRBV2; J gene: TRBJ2-7; CDR3 DNA: TGTGCCAGCAGTGACGGACAGATAAGCTACGAGCAGTACTTC; CDR3 protein: CASSDGQISYEQYF
D gene: -; clone size: many; V gene: TRBV6-5; J gene: TRBJ2-2; CDR3 DNA: TGTGCCAGCAGTTCGCCCAACATTGGCACCGGGGAGCTGTTTTTT; CDR3 protein: CASSSPNIGTGELFF
D gene: -; clone size: -; V gene: TRBV7-9; J gene: TRBJ2-1; CDR3 DNA: TGTGCCAGCCGCAGGGGTACACGGCCAAAGCAGTTCTTC; CDR3 protein: CASRRGTRPKQFF
D gene: -; clone size: many; V gene: TRBV11-2; J gene: TRBJ2-7; CDR3 DNA: TGTGCCAGCACCCCCCTTACGGGCGAGCAGTACTTC; CDR3 protein: CASTPLTGEQYF
D gene: -; clone size: many; V gene: TRBV12-3/TRBV12-4; J gene: TRBJ1-4; CDR3 DNA: TGTGCCAGCAGTTACCCCCGAGGCCTTAATGAAAAACTGTTTTTT; CDR3 protein: CASSYPRGLNEKLFF
D gene: -; clone size: many; V gene: TRBV19; J gene: TRBJ1-2; CDR3 DNA: TGTGCCAGTAGTATCACAGGCTACTATGGCTACACCTTC; CDR3 protein: CASSITGYYGYTF
D gene: TRBD2; clone size: many; V gene: TRBV4-1; J gene: TRBJ2-7; CDR3 DNA: TGCGCCAGCAGCCAAGAGCGGCGGGAGGGCCACGAGCAGTACTTC; CDR3 protein: CASSQERREGHEQYF
D gene: -; clone size: many; V gene: TRBV8-2; J gene: TRBJ1-2; CDR3 DNA: TGTGGCAGTGGGCTATCTGATAGCCGAAAGACCTATGGCTACACCTTC; CDR3 protein: CGSGLSDSRKTYGYTF
D gene: TRBD1; clone size: many; V gene: TRBV6-5; J gene: TRBJ1-4; CDR3 DNA: TGTGCCAGCGGGACAGGGCCAAATGAAAAACTGTTTTTT; CDR3 protein: CASGTGPNEKLFF
D gene: TRBD2; clone size: -; V gene: TRBV6-2/TRBV6-3; J gene: TRBJ2-3; CDR3 DNA: TGTGCCAGCAGTTACCTAGCCGGGAGGACAGATACGCAGTATTTT; CDR3 protein: CASSYLAGRTDTQYF
D gene: -; clone size: many; V gene: TRBV10-1; J gene: TRBJ1-2; CDR3 DNA: TGCGCCAGCAGTAGTAAGCCAAGATCGCGAAAGACCTATGGCTACACCTTC; CDR3 protein: CASSSKPRSRKTYGYTF
D gene: TRBD1; clone size: many; V gene: TRBV30; J gene: TRBJ1-3; CDR3 DNA: TGTGCCTGGAGTGTGACAGCGTTGGGGACAGGGCTAGGAAACACCATATATTTT; CDR3 protein: CAWSVTALGTGLGNTIYF
D gene: -; clone size: many; V gene: TRBV20-1; J gene: TRBJ2-2; CDR3 DNA: TGCAGCGTCGGGGCAGGTGGCGACACCGGGGAGCTGTTTTTT; CDR3 protein: CSVGAGGDTGELFF
D gene: -; clone size: -; V gene: TRBV3-1; J gene: TRBJ2-7; CDR3 DNA: TGTGCCAGCAGCTCCCGGGACTCCAGCTCCTACGAGCAGTACTTC; CDR3 protein: CASSSRDSSSYEQYF
D gene: -; clone size: many; V gene: TRBV3-1; J gene: TRBJ1-1; CDR3 DNA: TGTGCCAGCAGCCCAGCAGGAGGGGGTGGCACTGAAGCTTTCTTT; CDR3 protein: CASSPAGGGGTEAFF
D gene: -; clone size: many; V gene: TRBV5-4; J gene: TRBJ1-2; CDR3 DNA: TGTGCCAGCGTATCTTCCGTACCAGGAAAGACCTATGGCTACACCTTC; CDR3 protein: CASVSSVPGKTYGYTF